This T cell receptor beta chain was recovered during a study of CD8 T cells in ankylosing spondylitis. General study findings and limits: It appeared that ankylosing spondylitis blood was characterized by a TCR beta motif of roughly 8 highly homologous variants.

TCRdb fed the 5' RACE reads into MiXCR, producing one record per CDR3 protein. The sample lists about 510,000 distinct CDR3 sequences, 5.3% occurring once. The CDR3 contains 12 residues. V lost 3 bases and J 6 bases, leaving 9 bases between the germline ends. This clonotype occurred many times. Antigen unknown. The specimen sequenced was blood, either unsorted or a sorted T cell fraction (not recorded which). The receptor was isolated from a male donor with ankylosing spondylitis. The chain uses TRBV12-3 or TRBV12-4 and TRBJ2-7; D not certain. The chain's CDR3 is CASSFPTREQYF. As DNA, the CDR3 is TGTGCCAGCAGTTTCCCTACCCGCGAGCAGTACTTC.